The present T cell receptor beta chain was sequenced within a study of blood T cell repertoires in COVID-19. Study summary: From the United States, Italy and Spain came samples of acute and convalescent COVID-19. Sample material is recorded as cDNA or gDNA derived from T cells, B-cell-depleted T cells, or PBMCs.

In the authors' methods: It was from reference gene primer amplification that nucleated cell counts were estimated. The repertoire was sequenced with immunoSEQ multiplex PCR; TCRdb's copy has only in-frame clones and lacks some. That table gives V, J and clone size, and the DNA gave D and trimming. The sample includes about 140,000 clones, roughly 73% of them seen just once. CDR1 SNHLY and CDR2 FYNNEI come from the germline V gene. Deletions cut 6 bases from V and 10 bases from J, with 18 bases between. This CDR3 is built from 14 residues. The TCR was taken from a woman aged 50 to 60 with active or convalescent COVID-19. What was sequenced was peripheral blood. V and J are TRBV2 and TRBJ1-4; weak D call: TRBD1 (5 bases). The CDR3 sequence is CASSVGGDRVKLFF. DNA of the CDR3: TGTGCCAGCAGCGTGGGGGGGGATCGGGTAAAACTGTTTTTT.